This T cell receptor (beta chain) was identified in a study of beta chain features in type 1 diabetes. General study results and limits: Moderately but significantly shorter TCRB CDR3s were found in Type 1 diabetes patients in all four CD4+ subsets.

The investigators reverse transcribed all of the isolated RNA, so they sequenced expressed TCRB transcripts. TCRdb's copy holds only in-frame clones and misses some; the assay was immunoSEQ multiplex PCR. The data contain roughly 300,000 clones, more than 13% of them singletons. Comments on this clone: Its antigen is as yet unknown.

Source material: naive CD4+ T cells from blood. The sequence was obtained from a man under 40 with type 1 diabetes.

This chain's CDR3 is CSVILYKRGSGNTIYF. For the CDR3, the DNA is TGCAGCGTCATATTGTATAAGCGGGGCTCTGGAAACACCATATATTTT. The gene calls are TRBV29-1 and TRBJ1-3; D is undetermined. The CDR3 covers 16 residues. The germline V gene encodes CDR1 SQVTM and CDR2 ANQGSEA. V lost 6 bases and J 0 bases, leaving 18 bases between the germline ends.